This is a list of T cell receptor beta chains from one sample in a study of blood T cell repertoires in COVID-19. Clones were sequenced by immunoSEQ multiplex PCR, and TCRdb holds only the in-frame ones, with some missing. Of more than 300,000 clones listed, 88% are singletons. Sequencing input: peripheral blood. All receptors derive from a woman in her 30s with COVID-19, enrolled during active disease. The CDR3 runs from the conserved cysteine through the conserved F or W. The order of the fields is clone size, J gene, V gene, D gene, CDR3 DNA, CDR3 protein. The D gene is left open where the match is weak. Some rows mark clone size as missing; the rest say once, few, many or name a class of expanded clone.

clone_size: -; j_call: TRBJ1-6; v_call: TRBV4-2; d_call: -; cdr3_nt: TGTGCCAGCAGCCATATCCTTCGGGAGGGGAATTCACCCCTCCACTTT; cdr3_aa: CASSHILREGNSPLHF
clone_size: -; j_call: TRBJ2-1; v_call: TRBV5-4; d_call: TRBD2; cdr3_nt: TGTGCCAGCAGCCCGGGGGGGTTCTCCTACAATGAGCAGTTCTTC; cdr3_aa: CASSPGGFSYNEQFF
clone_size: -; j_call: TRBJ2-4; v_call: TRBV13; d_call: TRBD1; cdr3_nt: TGTGCCAGCAGCCTAGTTAGACAGGGTCCCTGGTCCAAAAACATTCAGTACTTC; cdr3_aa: CASSLVRQGPWSKNIQYF
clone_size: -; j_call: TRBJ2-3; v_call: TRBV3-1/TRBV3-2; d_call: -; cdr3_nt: TGTGCCAGCAGCCTCCTCACAGATACGCAGTATTTT; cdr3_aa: CASSLLTDTQYF
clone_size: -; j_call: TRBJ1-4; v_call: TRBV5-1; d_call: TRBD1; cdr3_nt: TGCGCCAGCAGCTTGGCCCCAGGGGGGAATGAAAAACTGTTTTTT; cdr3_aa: CASSLAPGGNEKLFF
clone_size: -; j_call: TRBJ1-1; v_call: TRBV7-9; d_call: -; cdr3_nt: TGTGCCAGCAGCTTGAGGCAAAGTGAAGCTTTCTTT; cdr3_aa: CASSLRQSEAFF
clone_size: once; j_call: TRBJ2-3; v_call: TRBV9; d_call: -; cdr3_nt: TGTGCCAGCAGCGTAGGTGGTCTGTCGTTCTCAGGGGCAGATACGCAGTATTTT; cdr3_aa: CASSVGGLSFSGADTQYF
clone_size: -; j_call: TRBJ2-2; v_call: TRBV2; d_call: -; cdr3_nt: TGTGCCAGCATCAGGGGTTATACCGGGGAGCTGTTTTTT; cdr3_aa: CASIRGYTGELFF
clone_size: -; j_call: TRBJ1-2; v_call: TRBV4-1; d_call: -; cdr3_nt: TGCGCCAGCAGCCAAGTGACAGGAGAGAACTATGGCTACACCTTC; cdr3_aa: CASSQVTGENYGYTF
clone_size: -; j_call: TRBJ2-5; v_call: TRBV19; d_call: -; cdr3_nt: TGTGCCAGTAGTATATCTTTAGGTTGGGCCGCAGAGACCCAGTACTTC; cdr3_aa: CASSISLGWAAETQYF
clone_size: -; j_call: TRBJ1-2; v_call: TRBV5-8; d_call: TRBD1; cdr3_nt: TGTGCCAGCAGCGGGCCGGGACAGGGGGCCTTTGGCTACACCTTC; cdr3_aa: CASSGPGQGAFGYTF
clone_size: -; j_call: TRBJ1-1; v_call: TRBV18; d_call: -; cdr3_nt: TGTGCCAGCGCTCCCACCGCGGGCGGGAACACTGAAGCTTTCTTT; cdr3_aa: CASAPTAGGNTEAFF
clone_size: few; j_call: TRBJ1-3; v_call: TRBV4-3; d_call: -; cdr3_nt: TGCGCCAGCAGCCAAGGTATCGGAAACACCATATATTTT; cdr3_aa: CASSQGIGNTIYF
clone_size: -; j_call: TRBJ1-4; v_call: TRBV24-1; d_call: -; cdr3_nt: TGTGCCACCAGTGATACGACGGGAGTAGGGGAAAAACTGTTTTTT; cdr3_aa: CATSDTTGVGEKLFF
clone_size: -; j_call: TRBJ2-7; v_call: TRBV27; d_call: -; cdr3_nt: TGTGCCAGCAGTCCCTTCTACTCCTACGAGCAGTACTTC; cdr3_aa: CASSPFYSYEQYF
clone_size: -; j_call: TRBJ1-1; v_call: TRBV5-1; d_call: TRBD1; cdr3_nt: TGCGCCAGCAGCTTCACAGGGGGCTCCGCTGCAGGGACTGAAGCTTTCTTT; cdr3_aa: CASSFTGGSAAGTEAFF